This T cell receptor beta chain was sequenced during a study of shared T cell receptors in the human thymus. The CDR3 is 13 amino acids. The V segment lost 4 bases and the J segment 5 bases; nucleotides outside the gene matches: 4. The V gene's germline CDR1 is SGHRS and CDR2 YFSETQ. TCRdb's table, derived via immunoSEQ multiplex PCR, lists solely in-frame clones and lacks some. Counted here are approximately 490,000 clones, 70% to 80% occurring once; the ten biggest clones make up more than 0.01%. This sample was shared with a second study, whose subject was human thymus T cells. That report notes: Healthy Finnish infants having corrective surgery for congenital heart defects served as donors. Resections were taken during corrective heart surgery, and the thymus tissue came from these. Unrelated people showed highly overlapping thymic repertoires, related research reported.

The sequenced sample consisted of thymocytes. V usage is TRBV5-1 and J usage is TRBJ2-7, with TRBD1 identical over 9 bases. This TCR was recovered from a boy under three years old with a congenital heart defect. The CDR3 bases are TGCGCCAGCAGCCTGGACAGGGGAGACGAGCAGTACTTC. Protein: CASSLDRGDEQYF.